The next 25 T cell receptor beta chains were all read from a single sample in a study of blood T cell repertoires in COVID-19. The table came from immunoSEQ multiplex PCR; TCRdb's copy has only in-frame clones and leaves some out. The table lists hundreds of thousands of clones, nearly 90% of them singletons. Sequencing used PBMCs or T cells enriched from blood (not recorded which). These receptor sequences come from a woman aged 30 to 39 who had recovered from COVID-19.

The V and J genes are TRBV5-4 and TRBJ2-3; 12 bases match TRBD1. The junction had 7 bases not matched to a gene; V was cut back by 2 bases and J by 6 bases. The length of the CDR3 is 16 residues. CDR1 is SGHNT, CDR2 YYREEE, per germline (reference sequence). The CDR3 reads CASSFPGQGAGDTQYF. The DNA of the CDR3 is TGTGCCAGCAGCTTTCCGGGACAGGGGGCGGGGGATACGCAGTATTTT.

The chain carries TRBV28 and TRBJ1-1; no firm D call. Trimming took 3 bases from V and 1 from J, leaving 9 bases between them. This CDR3 has 14 residues. In germline, CDR1 is MDHEN, CDR2 SYDVKM. DNA for the CDR3: TGTGCCAGCAGTTTCGGACTTTCGAACACTGAAGCTTTCTTT. Translated, it gives CASSFGLSNTEAFF.

This clone has only a few counts. The J gene is TRBJ1-6, the V gene TRBV19; 8 bases agree with TRBD1. The CDR3 sequence is 19 residues long. Germline trimming cut 4 bases from V and 0 bases from J; bases unmatched to any gene: 11. The V gene's germline CDR1 is LNHDA and CDR2 SQIVND (reference sequence). The CDR3 DNA reads TGTGCCAGTAGTAGACGGGGACAGGCCCCGAGCTCCTATAATTCACCCCTCCACTTT. Protein sequence: CASSRRGQAPSSYNSPLHF.

The chain uses TRBV27 and TRBJ2-1, with D tentatively TRBD2 (6 bases). The CDR3 extends over 12 amino acids. Germline-derived CDR1 and CDR2 are MNHEY and SMNVEV (reference sequence). The ends were cut back, 3 bases at V and 9 bases at J, with 9 bases in the middle. The CDR3 here is CASSFGAGEQFF. The CDR3 DNA is TGTGCCAGCAGTTTCGGAGCGGGTGAGCAGTTCTTC.

This clone was recorded only once. The chain combines TRBV18 with TRBJ2-5, with 11 positions matching TRBD2. Losses at the gene ends were 4 bases for V and 5 bases for J; bases not matched to a gene: 12. CDR3 size: 17 residues. Germline CDR1 reads KGHSH; CDR2 reads LQKENI. Written as DNA, the CDR3 is TGTGCCAGCTCACTACTGACTAGCGGGATTAGGACGGAGACCCAGTACTTC. Its protein is CASSLLTSGIRTETQYF.

The chain recombines TRBV24-1 with TRBJ2-6; D may be TRBD1 (6 bases). The CDR3 loop spans 19 amino acids. Germline V gives CDR1 KGHDR, CDR2 SFDVKD. V lost 0 bases and J 7 bases, leaving 21 bases between the germline ends. CDR3: CATSDLTGTTVRIANVLTF. CDR3 DNA: TGTGCCACCAGTGATTTGACCGGGACAACCGTACGGATAGCCAACGTCCTGACTTTC.

This clone was recorded only once. This chain uses TRBV28 with TRBJ1-5; the match to TRBD1 covers 7 bases. The V gene's germline CDR1 is MDHEN and CDR2 SYDVKM. V lost 6 bases to trimming and J lost 11 bases; unmatched junction nucleotides: 4. The CDR3 loop spans 11 amino acids. This CDR3 reads CASSTDRAQHF. The CDR3 bases are TGTGCCAGCAGCACCGACAGGGCCCAGCATTTT.

In nucleotides, the CDR3 is TGTGCCAGCAGTCCGGGACGAAGACTAGCGGTCTCCTACGAGCAGTACTTC. Residues: CASSPGRRLAVSYEQYF. The chain is built from TRBV6-6 and TRBJ2-7; 9 nucleotides align to TRBD2. This CDR3 is 17 amino acids long. Germline V CDR1 and CDR2: MNHNY, SVGAGI (reference sequence). V was pared by 5 bases and J by 0 bases, with 11 bases of the junction left unmatched.

This chain links TRBV19 with TRBJ1-2, with D hard to call. Trimming removed 5 bases at V and 6 bases at J, with 19 bases between. This CDR3 region has 15 residues. Germline assignment: CDR1 LNHDA and CDR2 SQIVND (reference sequence). DNA for the CDR3: TGTGCCAGTAGTGTCGACTCATGGTTACACAATGGCTACACCTTC. Its translation: CASSVDSWLHNGYTF.

The CDR3 bases are TGTGCCAGCAGCCCGGGTCGGGATCAGCCCCAGCATTTT. This encodes CASSPGRDQPQHF. V usage is TRBV9 and J usage is TRBJ1-5; D gene ambiguous. Trimming removed 4 bases from V and 5 bases from J, with 10 bases in between. Germline V gene lookup returns CDR1 SGDLS and CDR2 YYNGEE. This CDR3 has 13 amino acids. Full variable domain (rest looked up from reference TRBV9 and TRBJ1-5): DSGVTQTPKHLITATGQRVTLRCSPRSGDLSVYWYQQSLDQGLQFLIQYYNGEERAKGNILERFSAQQFPDLHSELNLSSLELGDSALYFCASSPGRDQPQHFGDGTRLSIL.

V and J are TRBV9 and TRBJ1-3; TRBD1 is a possible D gene (6 bases). In germline, CDR1 is SGDLS, CDR2 YYNGEE. This CDR3 has 16 amino acids. Deletions cut 4 bases from V and 4 bases from J, with 18 bases between. DNA for the CDR3: TGTGCCAGCAGCTTCAGGGGCCCAGGGGAAGGAAACACCATATATTTT. It specifies CASSFRGPGEGNTIYF.

This rearrangement joins TRBV30 to TRBJ2-7; TRBD1 is a possible D gene (5 bases). Germline V gene lookup returns CDR1 GTSNPN and CDR2 SVGIG (reference sequence). CDR3 length: 12 amino acids. V was clipped by 0 bases and J by 12 bases, with 15 bases between them. CDR3 region: CAWSVGAFSRYF. The CDR3 bases are TGTGCCTGGAGTGTAGGGGCGTTTTCTCGGTACTTC.

This clone was observed once. The same CDR3 also results from other DNA sequences found in this sample. The chain couples TRBV9 to TRBJ2-1, with 9 nucleotides matching TRBD2. Germline V gene lookup returns CDR1 SGDLS and CDR2 YYNGEE. The V gene end was trimmed by 0 bases and the J gene end by 6 bases; junction bases not matched to a gene: 10. The CDR3 consists of 17 residues. CDR3 amino acids: CASSVGGGLAGPNEQFF. For the CDR3, the DNA is TGTGCCAGCAGCGTAGGGGGTGGGCTAGCGGGGCCCAATGAGCAGTTCTTC. The complete variable domain, with remaining parts taken from reference TRBV9 and TRBJ2-1, reads DSGVTQTPKHLITATGQRVTLRCSPRSGDLSVYWYQQSLDQGLQFLIQYYNGEERAKGNILERFSAQQFPDLHSELNLSSLELGDSALYFCASSVGGGLAGPNEQFFGPGTRLTVL.

The chain carries TRBV5-4 and TRBJ1-2; TRBD1 matches 7 bases. The germline gives CDR1 SGHNT, CDR2 YYREEE (reference sequence). J lost 0 bases, V lost 0 bases, and 5 bases had no gene match. The CDR3 spans 16 residues. The CDR3 reads CASSLAAGTANYGYTF. The CDR3 coding sequence is TGTGCCAGCAGCTTGGCGGCGGGGACAGCTAACTATGGCTACACCTTC.

The chain couples TRBV7-9 to TRBJ1-1, with TRBD1 identical over 9 bases. Germline CDR1 reads SEHNR; CDR2 reads FQNEAQ (reference sequence). The CDR3 totals 14 residues. J gave up 7 bases and V 7 bases, and 10 bases lay outside the gene matches. The CDR3 DNA reads TGTGCCAGCACCTCACAGGGGGCGTTCGATGAAGCTTTCTTT. Encoded protein: CASTSQGAFDEAFF.

V is TRBV5-5 and J is TRBJ1-3, with TRBD1 identical over 7 bases. Germline V lookup: CDR1 SGHKS, CDR2 YYEKEE (reference sequence). The CDR3 has 17 amino acids. Trimming cost V 1 base and J 0 bases; bases outside gene matches: 7. The CDR3 region is CASSLRTGGFSGNTIYF. The CDR3 DNA follows: TGTGCCAGCAGCTTGAGGACAGGCGGTTTCTCTGGAAACACCATATATTTT.

This chain links TRBV27 with TRBJ2-7; D gene unclear. Looked up from germline, CDR1 is MNHEY and CDR2 is SMNVEV (reference sequence). CDR3 length equals 12 residues. Trimming left V 5 bases short and J 5 bases short, with 10 bases between. The CDR3, as DNA: TGTGCCAGCAGTGCCAGGTATGACGAGCAGTACTTC. It yields the protein CASSARYDEQYF.

A single count supports this clone. The CDR3 here is CASSLPGQWGNEQFF. Written as DNA, the CDR3 is TGTGCCAGCAGCCTCCCGGGACAATGGGGCAATGAGCAGTTCTTC. This chain uses TRBV6-5 with TRBJ2-1; possibly TRBD1 for D (6 bases). Trimming removed 6 bases from V and 6 bases from J, with 18 bases in between. The CDR3 extends over 15 amino acids. Per germline, CDR1 MNHEY and CDR2 SVGAGI.

This chain joins TRBV9 and TRBJ1-2; D gene ambiguous. V lost 3 bases to trimming and J lost 8 bases, with 14 bases between them. Germline values: CDR1 SGDLS, CDR2 YYNGEE. The CDR3 has 13 residues. The CDR3 reads CASSGPLGEGYTF. CDR3 DNA sequence: TGTGCCAGCAGCGGCCCACTGGGAGAAGGCTACACCTTC.

CDR3 nucleotides: TGTGCCAGCAGTTTCGGGACCGGGACAGAGACCTACGAGCAGTACTTC. It is translated as CASSFGTGTETYEQYF. The chain combines TRBV27 with TRBJ2-7; the match to TRBD1 covers 7 bases. The CDR3 is 16 residues long. CDR1 MNHEY and CDR2 SMNVEV come from the germline V gene (reference sequence). The J segment lost 2 bases and the V segment lost 3 bases, leaving 10 bases of the junction unmatched.

The chain uses TRBV27 and TRBJ1-3, with no clear D. CDR1 MNHEY and CDR2 SMNVEV come from the germline V gene (reference sequence). The V end lost 5 bases, the J end lost 3 bases, and 5 bases lay between the germline ends. The CDR3 consists of 12 residues. The CDR3 region has the DNA TGTGCCAGCAGTCCCGGTGGAAACACCATATATTTT. It translates to CASSPGGNTIYF.

This clone is a singleton in its sample. The rearrangement uses TRBV2 and TRBJ2-3; 11 bases match TRBD2. This CDR3 has 16 residues. With 7 bases clipped from V and 6 bases from J, the junction kept 12 bases outside the gene matches. The germline CDR1 and CDR2 sequences are SNHLY and FYNNEI. CDR3 in amino acids: CASILGLAGGYDTQYF. DNA of the CDR3: TGTGCCAGCATTTTAGGTCTAGCGGGAGGTTATGATACGCAGTATTTT. The variable domain in full, completed from reference TRBV2 and TRBJ2-3, reads EPEVTQTPSHQVTQMGQEVILRCVPISNHLYFYWYRQILGQKVEFLVSFYNNEISEKSEIFDDQFSVERPDGSNFTLKIRSTKLEDSAMYFCASILGLAGGYDTQYFGPGTRLTVL.

V and J are TRBV7-3 and TRBJ2-1; the D gene is possibly TRBD2 (6 bases). Trimming removed 5 bases from V and 8 bases from J, with 25 bases in between. Germline V gives CDR1 SGHTA, CDR2 FQGTGA. The CDR3 spans 17 residues. CDR3 in amino acids: CASSPQRLVRSADEQFF. The CDR3 region has the DNA TGTGCCAGCAGCCCCCAGAGACTAGTTAGGAGCGCAGATGAGCAGTTCTTC.

V and J are TRBV6-1 and TRBJ2-7, with 7 nucleotides matching TRBD1. The CDR3 contains 14 residues. Trimming took 6 bases from V and 3 from J; bases not matched to a gene: 8. Germline V lookup: CDR1 MNHNS, CDR2 SASEGT. The CDR3 DNA reads as TGTGCCAGCAGGACTAATACAGGGGACTACGAGCAGTACTTC. It is translated as CASRTNTGDYEQYF.

The rearrangement links TRBV6-5 to TRBJ1-4, with a weak D call TRBD1 (6 bases). This CDR3 contains 14 residues. CDR1 is MNHEY and CDR2 is SVGAGI in the germline V gene. V was shortened by 2 bases and J by 8 bases, with 12 bases between the two germline ends. CDR3 in amino acids: CASSYGQGWEKLFF. CDR3 nucleotide sequence: TGTGCCAGCAGTTACGGGCAGGGGTGGGAAAAACTGTTTTTT.